The 10 T cell receptor beta chains listed next were all sequenced from one sample in a study of OX40 agonist ivuxolimab in advanced cancers. Using immunoSEQ multiplex PCR, the repertoire was profiled, and TCRdb retains in-frame clones only, with some absent. The sample includes roughly 50,000 clones, 80% to 95% of them seen just once. Sequenced material: CD4+ or CD8+ T cells sorted from blood, taken in a trial of the OX40 agonist ivuxolimab. These receptors all stem from an adult with an advanced solid tumor such as melanoma, head and neck, liver or kidney cancer.

This chain connects TRBV7-6 to TRBJ1-4; D gene uncertain. Trimming shortened V by 5 bases and J by 2 bases, and 3 bases separated the two germline ends. This CDR3 region has 12 residues. Germline CDR1 reads SGHVS; CDR2 reads FNYEAQ. CDR3 sequence (DNA): TGTGCCAGCAGCGACACTAATGAAAAACTGTTTTTT. Translating it yields CASSDTNEKLFF.

This sequence joins TRBV27 and TRBJ2-2; no firm D call. The CDR3 consists of 15 residues. Germline V gene sequence: CDR1 MNHEY, CDR2 SMNVEV (reference sequence). Trimming left V 3 bases short and J 7 bases short, with 15 bases between. The CDR3, as DNA: TGTGCCAGCAGTTTCAAGCTAGATCGACTCGGGGAGCTGTTTTTT. It yields the protein CASSFKLDRLGELFF.

The chain couples TRBV10-3 to TRBJ2-7; D is perhaps TRBD2 (5 bases). This CDR3 spans 13 amino acids. Germline V CDR1 and CDR2: ENHRY, SYGVKD. V was pared by 6 bases and J by 0 bases, with 9 bases between. The CDR3 here is CAIRAEDSYEQYF. The DNA for the CDR3 is TGTGCCATCAGAGCGGAGGACTCCTACGAGCAGTACTTC.

The J gene is TRBJ2-6, the V gene TRBV7-3; D is undetermined. This CDR3 comprises 15 residues. V shed 2 bases and J shed 0 bases, with 5 bases lying between them. Germline assignment: CDR1 SGHTA and CDR2 FQGTGA. The CDR3 DNA is TGTGCCAGCAGCTTATGGGGCTCTGGGGCCAACGTCCTGACTTTC. Encoded protein: CASSLWGSGANVLTF.

This clone was seen a single time. The chain links TRBV9 to TRBJ1-1; the D gene is possibly TRBD1 (5 bases). The CDR3 totals 15 residues. Trimming cost V 2 bases and J 5 bases, with 16 bases left between them. Germline V CDR1 and CDR2: SGDLS, YYNGEE. CDR3 nucleotide sequence: TGTGCCAGCAGCGTCGGGACCGGCGAGAGGACTGAAGCTTTCTTT. Its protein is CASSVGTGERTEAFF.

The V call is TRBV27, the J call TRBJ1-6, with no clear D. This CDR3 region has 14 residues. Germline-derived CDR1 and CDR2 are MNHEY and SMNVEV (reference sequence). V was cut by 3 bases and J by 7 bases, with 10 bases left in between. CDR3 sequence reads: CASSFPGLNSPLHF. CDR3 bases: TGTGCCAGCAGTTTTCCGGGTCTCAATTCACCCCTCCACTTT.

J is TRBJ2-1 and V is TRBV23-1; no definite D call. TRBV23-1 qualifies as an ORF whose function is uncertain. The CDR3 extends over 13 amino acids. Trimming stripped 3 bases from V and 8 bases from J, with 11 bases between. This CDR3 reads CASSHNGVHEQFF. The CDR3 coding sequence is TGCGCCAGCAGTCACAATGGGGTCCATGAGCAGTTCTTC.

The chain is built from TRBV7-9 and TRBJ2-7, with D possibly being TRBD1 (5 bases). The CDR3 runs 15 residues. Germline-derived CDR1 and CDR2 are SEHNR and FQNEAQ (reference sequence). Trimming took 0 bases from V and 3 from J, leaving 12 bases between them. The DNA for the CDR3 is TGTGCCAGCAGCTTAGCGCAGGGTAGGTTCTACGAGCAGTACTTC. Residues: CASSLAQGRFYEQYF.

This clone occurred a few times. The J gene is TRBJ1-1, the V gene TRBV4-3; D is possibly TRBD1 (5 bases). Trimming took 0 bases from V and 7 from J, leaving 15 bases between them. There are 15 residues in the CDR3. Germline assignment: CDR1 LGHNA and CDR2 YSLEER. CDR3 amino acids: CASSQEGRAPVEAFF. The CDR3 DNA is TGCGCCAGCAGCCAAGAAGGCAGGGCCCCGGTTGAAGCTTTCTTT.

The chain is built from TRBV4-3 and TRBJ2-7; D unresolved. V lost 5 bases and J 3 bases, leaving 11 bases between the germline ends. The germline gives CDR1 LGHNA, CDR2 YSLEER. This CDR3 is 13 amino acids long. The CDR3 DNA follows: TGCGCCAGCAGCGACACCCTTGGCTACGAGCAGTACTTC. It specifies CASSDTLGYEQYF.